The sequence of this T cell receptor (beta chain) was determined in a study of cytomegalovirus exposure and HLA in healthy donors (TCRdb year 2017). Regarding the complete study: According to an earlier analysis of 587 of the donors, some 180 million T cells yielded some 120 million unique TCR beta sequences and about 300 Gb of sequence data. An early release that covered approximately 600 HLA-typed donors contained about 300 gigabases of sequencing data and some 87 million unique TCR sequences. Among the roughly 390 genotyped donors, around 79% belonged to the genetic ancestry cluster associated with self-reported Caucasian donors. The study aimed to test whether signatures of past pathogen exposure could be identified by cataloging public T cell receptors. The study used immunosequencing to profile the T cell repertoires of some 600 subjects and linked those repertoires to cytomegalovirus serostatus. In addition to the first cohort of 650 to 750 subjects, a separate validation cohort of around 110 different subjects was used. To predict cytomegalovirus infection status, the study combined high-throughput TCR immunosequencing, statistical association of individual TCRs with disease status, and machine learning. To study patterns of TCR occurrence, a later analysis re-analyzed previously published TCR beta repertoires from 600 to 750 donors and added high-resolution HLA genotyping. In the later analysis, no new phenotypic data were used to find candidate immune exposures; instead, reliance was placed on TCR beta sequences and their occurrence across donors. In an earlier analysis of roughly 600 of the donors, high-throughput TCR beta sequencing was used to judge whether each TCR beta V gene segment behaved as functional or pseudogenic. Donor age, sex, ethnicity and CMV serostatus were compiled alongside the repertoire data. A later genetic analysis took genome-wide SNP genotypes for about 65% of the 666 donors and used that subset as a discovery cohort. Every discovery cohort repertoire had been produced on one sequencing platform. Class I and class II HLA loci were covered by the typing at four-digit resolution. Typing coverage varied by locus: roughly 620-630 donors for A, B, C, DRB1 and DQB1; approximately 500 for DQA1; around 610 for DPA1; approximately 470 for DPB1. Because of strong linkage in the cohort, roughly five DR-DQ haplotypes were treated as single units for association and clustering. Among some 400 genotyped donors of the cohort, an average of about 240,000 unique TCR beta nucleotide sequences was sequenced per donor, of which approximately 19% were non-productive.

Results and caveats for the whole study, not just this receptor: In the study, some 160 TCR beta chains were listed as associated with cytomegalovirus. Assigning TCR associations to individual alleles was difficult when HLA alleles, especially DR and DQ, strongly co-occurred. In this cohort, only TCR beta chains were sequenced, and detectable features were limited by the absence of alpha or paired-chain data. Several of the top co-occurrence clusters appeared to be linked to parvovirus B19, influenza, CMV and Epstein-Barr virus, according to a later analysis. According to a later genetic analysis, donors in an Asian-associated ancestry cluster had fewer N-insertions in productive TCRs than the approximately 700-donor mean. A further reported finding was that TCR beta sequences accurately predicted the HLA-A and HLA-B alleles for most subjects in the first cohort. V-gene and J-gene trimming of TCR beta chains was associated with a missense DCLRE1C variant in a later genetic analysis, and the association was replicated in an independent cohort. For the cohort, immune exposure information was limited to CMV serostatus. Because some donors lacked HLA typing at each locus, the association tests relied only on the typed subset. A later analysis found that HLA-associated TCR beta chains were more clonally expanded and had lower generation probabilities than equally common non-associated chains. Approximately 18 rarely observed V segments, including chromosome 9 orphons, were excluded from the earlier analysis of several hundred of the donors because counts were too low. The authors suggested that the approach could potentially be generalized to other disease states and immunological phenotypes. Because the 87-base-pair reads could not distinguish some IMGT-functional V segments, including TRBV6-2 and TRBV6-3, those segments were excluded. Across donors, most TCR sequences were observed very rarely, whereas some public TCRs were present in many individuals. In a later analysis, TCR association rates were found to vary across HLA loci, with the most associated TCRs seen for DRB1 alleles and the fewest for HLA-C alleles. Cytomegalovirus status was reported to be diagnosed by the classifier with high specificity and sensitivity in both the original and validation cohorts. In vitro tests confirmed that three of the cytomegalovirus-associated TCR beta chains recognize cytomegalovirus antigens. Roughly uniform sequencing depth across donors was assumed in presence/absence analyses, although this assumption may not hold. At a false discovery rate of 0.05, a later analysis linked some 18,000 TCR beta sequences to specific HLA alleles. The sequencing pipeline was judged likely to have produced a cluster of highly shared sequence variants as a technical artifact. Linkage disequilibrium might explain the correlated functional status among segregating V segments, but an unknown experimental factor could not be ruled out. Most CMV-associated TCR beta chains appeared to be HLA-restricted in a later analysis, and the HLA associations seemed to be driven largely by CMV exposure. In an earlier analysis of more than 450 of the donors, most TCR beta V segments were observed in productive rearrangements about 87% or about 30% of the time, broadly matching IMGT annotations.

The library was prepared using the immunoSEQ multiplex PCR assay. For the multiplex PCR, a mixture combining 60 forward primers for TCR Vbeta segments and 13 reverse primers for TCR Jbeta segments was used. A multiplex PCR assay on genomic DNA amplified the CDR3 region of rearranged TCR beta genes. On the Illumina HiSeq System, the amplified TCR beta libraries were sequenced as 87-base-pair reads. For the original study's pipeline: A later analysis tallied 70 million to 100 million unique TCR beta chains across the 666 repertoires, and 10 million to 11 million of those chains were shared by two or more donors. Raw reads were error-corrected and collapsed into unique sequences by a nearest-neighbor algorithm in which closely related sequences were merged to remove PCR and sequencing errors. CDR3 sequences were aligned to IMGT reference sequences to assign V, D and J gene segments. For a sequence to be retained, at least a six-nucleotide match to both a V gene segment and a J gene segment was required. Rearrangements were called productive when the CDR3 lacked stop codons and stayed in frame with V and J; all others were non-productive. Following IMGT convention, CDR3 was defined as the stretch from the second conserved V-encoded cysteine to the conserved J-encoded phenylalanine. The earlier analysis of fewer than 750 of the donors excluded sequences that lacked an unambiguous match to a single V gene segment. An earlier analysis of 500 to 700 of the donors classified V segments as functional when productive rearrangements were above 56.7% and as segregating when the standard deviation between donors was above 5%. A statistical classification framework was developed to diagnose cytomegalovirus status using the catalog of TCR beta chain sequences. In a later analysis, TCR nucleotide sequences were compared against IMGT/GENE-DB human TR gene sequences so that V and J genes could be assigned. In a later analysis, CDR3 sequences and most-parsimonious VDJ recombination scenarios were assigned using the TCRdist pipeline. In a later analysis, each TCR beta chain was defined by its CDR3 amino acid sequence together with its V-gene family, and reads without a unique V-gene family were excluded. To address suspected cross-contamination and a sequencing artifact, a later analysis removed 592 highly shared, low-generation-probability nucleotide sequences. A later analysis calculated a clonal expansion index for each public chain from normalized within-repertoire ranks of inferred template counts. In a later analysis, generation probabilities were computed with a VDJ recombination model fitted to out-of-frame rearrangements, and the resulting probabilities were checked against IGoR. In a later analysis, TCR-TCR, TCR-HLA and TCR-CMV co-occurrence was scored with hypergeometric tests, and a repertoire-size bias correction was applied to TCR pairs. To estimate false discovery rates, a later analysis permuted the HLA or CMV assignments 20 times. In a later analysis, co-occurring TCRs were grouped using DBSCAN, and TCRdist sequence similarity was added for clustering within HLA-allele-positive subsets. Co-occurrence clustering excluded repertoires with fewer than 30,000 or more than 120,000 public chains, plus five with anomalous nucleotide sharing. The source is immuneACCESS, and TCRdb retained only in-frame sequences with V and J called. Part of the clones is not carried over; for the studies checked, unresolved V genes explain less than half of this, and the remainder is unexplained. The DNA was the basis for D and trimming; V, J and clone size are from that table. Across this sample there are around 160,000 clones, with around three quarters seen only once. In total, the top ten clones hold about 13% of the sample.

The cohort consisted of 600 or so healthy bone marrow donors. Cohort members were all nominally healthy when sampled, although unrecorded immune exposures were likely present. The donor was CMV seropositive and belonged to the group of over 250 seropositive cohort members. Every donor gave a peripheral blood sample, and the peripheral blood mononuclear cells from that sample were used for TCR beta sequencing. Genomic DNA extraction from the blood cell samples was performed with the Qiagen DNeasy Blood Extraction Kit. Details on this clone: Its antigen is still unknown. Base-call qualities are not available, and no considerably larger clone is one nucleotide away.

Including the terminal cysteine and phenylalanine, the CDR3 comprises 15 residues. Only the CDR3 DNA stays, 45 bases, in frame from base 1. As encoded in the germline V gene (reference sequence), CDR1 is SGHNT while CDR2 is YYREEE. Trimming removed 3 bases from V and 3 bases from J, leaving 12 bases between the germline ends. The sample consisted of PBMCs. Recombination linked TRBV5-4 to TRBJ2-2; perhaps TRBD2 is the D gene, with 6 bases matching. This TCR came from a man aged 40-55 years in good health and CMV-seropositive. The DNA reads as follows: TGTGCCAGCAGCTCCCCGGGACTCCACACCGGGGAGCTGTTTTTT. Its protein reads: CASSSPGLHTGELFF.